Below, one TCR beta chain is given with its context. J lost 2 bases, V lost 1 base, and 4 bases had no gene match. The CDR3 length is 15 residues. Per the germline V gene, CDR1 is SGHRS and CDR2 is YFSETQ. The sample belongs to a study of cytomegalovirus exposure and HLA in healthy donors. It was with 60 Vbeta and 13 Jbeta primers that the PCR ran. The method was immunoSEQ multiplex PCR; TCRdb's version includes in-frame clones alone and lacks a portion of them. The table has tens of thousands of clones, 76% seen once. This receptor was taken from a male donor in good health and CMV-seronegative. The chain employs TRBV5-1 and TRBJ2-7; 9 positions agree with TRBD1. The sample consisted of PBMCs. For the CDR3, the DNA is TGCGCCAGCAGCTTGCGGACAGGGGTTCCCTACGAGCAGTACTTC. Its translation: CASSLRTGVPYEQYF.